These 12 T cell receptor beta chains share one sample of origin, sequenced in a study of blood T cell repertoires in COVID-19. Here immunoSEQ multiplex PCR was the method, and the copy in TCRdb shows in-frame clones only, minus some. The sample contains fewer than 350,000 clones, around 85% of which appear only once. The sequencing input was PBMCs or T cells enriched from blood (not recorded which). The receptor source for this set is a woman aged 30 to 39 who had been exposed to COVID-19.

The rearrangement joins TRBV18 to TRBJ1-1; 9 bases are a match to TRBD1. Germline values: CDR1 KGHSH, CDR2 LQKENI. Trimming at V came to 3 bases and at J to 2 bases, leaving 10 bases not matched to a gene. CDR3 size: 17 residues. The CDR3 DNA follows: TGTGCCAGCTCACCTACCGGGACAGGGATCCTTAACACTGAAGCTTTCTTT. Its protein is CASSPTGTGILNTEAFF.

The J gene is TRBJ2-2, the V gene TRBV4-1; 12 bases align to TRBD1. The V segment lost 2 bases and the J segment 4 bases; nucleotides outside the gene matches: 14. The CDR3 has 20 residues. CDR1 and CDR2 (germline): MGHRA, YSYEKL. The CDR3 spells CASSQRRDRGRESSTGELFF. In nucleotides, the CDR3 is TGCGCCAGCAGCCAAAGGCGGGACAGGGGGCGCGAATCGAGCACCGGGGAGCTGTTTTTT.

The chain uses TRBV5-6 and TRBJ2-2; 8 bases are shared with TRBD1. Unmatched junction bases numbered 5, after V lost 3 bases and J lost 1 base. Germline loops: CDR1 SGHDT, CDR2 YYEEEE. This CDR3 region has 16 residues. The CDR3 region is CASSYGTGKNTGELFF. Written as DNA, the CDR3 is TGTGCCAGCAGCTACGGGACAGGCAAGAACACCGGGGAGCTGTTTTTT.

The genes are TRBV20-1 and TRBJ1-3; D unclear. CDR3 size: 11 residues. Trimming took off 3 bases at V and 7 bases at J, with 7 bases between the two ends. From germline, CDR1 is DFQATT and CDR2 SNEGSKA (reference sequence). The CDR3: CSARGGNTIYF. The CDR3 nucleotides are TGCAGTGCTAGGGGCGGGAACACCATATATTTT.

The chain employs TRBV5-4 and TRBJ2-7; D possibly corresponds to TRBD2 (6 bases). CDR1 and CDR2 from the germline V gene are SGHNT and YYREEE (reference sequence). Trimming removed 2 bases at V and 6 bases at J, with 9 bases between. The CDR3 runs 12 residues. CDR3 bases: TGTGCCAGCAGCTTTGGAGGGACCGAGCAGTACTTC. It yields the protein CASSFGGTEQYF. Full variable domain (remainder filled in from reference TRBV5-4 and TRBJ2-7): ETGVTQSPTHLIKTRGQQVTLRCSSQSGHNTVSWYQQALGQGPQFIFQYYREEENGRGNFPPRFSGLQFPNYSSELNVNALELDDSALYLCASSFGGTEQYFGPGTRLTVT.

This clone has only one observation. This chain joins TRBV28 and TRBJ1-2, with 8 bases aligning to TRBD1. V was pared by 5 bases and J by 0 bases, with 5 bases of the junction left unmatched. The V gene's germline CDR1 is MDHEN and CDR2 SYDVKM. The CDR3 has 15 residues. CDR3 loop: CASSIRTGTNYGYTF. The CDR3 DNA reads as TGTGCCAGCAGTATTCGGACAGGGACTAACTATGGCTACACCTTC.

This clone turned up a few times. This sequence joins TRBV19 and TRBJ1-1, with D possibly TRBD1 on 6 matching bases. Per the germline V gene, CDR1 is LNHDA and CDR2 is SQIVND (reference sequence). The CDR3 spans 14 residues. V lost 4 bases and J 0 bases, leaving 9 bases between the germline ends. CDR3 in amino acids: CASSRNRVNTEAFF. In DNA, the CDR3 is TGTGCCAGTAGTAGGAACAGGGTGAACACTGAAGCTTTCTTT.

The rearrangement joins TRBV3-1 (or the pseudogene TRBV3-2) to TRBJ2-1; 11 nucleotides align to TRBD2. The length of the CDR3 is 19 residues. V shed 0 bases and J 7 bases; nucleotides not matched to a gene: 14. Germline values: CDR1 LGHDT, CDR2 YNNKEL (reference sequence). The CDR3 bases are TGTGCCAGCAGCCAAGATGCGTCAGGGCTAGCGGGGGGCCTAAATGAGCAGTTCTTC. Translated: CASSQDASGLAGGLNEQFF.

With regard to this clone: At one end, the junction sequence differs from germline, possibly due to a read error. The CDR3 protein is CASSQEGTGTGGPYF. CDR3 DNA sequence: TGCGCCAGCAGCCAAGAAGGTACCGGGACAGGGGGACCGTATTTT. V gene TRBV4-1 combines with J gene TRBJ1-1, with 11 bases matching TRBD1. The germline gives CDR1 MGHRA, CDR2 YSYEKL. The CDR3 loop spans 15 amino acids.

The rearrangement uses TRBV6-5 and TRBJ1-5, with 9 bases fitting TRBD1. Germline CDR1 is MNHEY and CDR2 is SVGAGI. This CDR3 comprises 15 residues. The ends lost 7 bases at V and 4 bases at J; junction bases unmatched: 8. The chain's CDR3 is CASNMGQGGNQPQHF. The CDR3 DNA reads TGTGCCAGCAACATGGGACAGGGAGGAAATCAGCCCCAGCATTTT.

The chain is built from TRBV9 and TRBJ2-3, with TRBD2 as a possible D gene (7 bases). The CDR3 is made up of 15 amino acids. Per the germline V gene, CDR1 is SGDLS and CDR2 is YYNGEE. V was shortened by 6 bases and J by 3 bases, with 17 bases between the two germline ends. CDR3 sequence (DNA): TGTGCCAGCACCCACGGGGGGCCGGGGACAGATACGCAGTATTTT. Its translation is CASTHGGPGTDTQYF.

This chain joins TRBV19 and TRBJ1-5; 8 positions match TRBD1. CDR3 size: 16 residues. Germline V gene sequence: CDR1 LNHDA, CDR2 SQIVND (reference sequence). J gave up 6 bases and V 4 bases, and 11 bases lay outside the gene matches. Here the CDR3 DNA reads TGTGCCAGTAGTACCCATGGACAGGGAGGAGGTCAGCCCCAGCATTTT. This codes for CASSTHGQGGGQPQHF.